This T cell receptor beta chain was retrieved from a study of CXCR3-negative and CXCR3-positive naive CD8 T cells (dated by TCRdb to between 2018 and 2021). In the study overall: In total, roughly 140 million TRB reads were obtained, corresponding to roughly 1.5 +/- 0.3 million reads per library. Diversity and physicochemical repertoire analyses covered 10 to 11 donors pooled from two independent experiments. Naive subsets from five or six donors and memory cells from 3 donors were included in the TRBV-TRBJ cluster analysis. What the authors observed across the whole study: TRBV-TRBJ usage was similar between naive CXCR3-negative and CXCR3-positive cells from the same donor, while memory cells showed distinct patterns. Comparably high repertoire diversity was found in both naive subsets, whereas much lower repertoire diversity was found in memory CD8+ T cells. Freshly isolated PBMCs were used for most assays because CXCR3 expression went down partially after cryopreservation. Because surface CD5, which is linked to self-reactivity in mice, was comparable between the naive subsets, TCR interaction strength was also inferred from the physicochemical properties of TRB CDR3s. TRB CDR3s from CXCR3-positive naive cells showed higher hydrophobicity (lower Kidera factor 4), lower energy, and higher strength and volume indices than CXCR3-negative naive cells.

Sequencing took place on a NextSeq 550. The Human TCR Profiling Kit (MiLaboratory) was used to make UMI-labeled 5' RACE TRB cDNA libraries. cDNA synthesis used the entire amount of extracted RNA, and PCR amplification then used the entire amount of cDNA produced. Libraries were prepared in parallel with an identical number of PCR cycles. In the original analysis: MIGEC and MiXCR extracted about 50,000 +/- 10,000 unique UMI-labeled TRB cDNA molecules per library, requiring at least two reads per UMI. Each library averaged about 40,000 +/- 10,000 functional in-frame TRB CDR3 nucleotide clonotypes without stop codons. After downsampling to 5000 UMI-labeled TRB molecules per sample, diversity metrics such as normalized Shannon-Wiener and Chao1 were calculated in VDJtools. Clonotype-size-weighted physicochemical properties of the central five CDR3 residues (interaction energy, strength, volume and Kidera factor 4) were computed in VDJtools. Through TCRdb reprocessing, the reads give one entry per CDR3 protein sequence; DNA is omitted. Here the V and J calls rest on TCRdb's processing, not on the authors' analysis. The table for this sample shows over 100,000 distinct CDR3 sequences. The ten largest make up 0.49% of the sample.

Comments on this clonotype: What this receptor recognizes is not known.

Via the germline V gene (reference sequence), CDR1 is SEHNR and CDR2 FQNEAQ. The CDR3 numbers 16 residues from cysteine through phenylalanine. This entry has no DNA. Each CD8+ T cell subset was flow-sorted in triplicate, and some 310,000 cells per subset were placed directly into RLT lysis buffer. Naive CD8+ T cells were defined stringently as CD45RO-CCR7+CD27+CD95- to exclude memory contaminants. Peripheral blood mononuclear cells were isolated from buffy coats using standard density gradient centrifugation. Naive CXCR3-negative and CXCR3-positive CD8+ T cells were flow-sorted on a FACSAria III. An RNeasy Mini Kit was used to extract total RNA from the sorted cells.

This clonotype originated in a human donor in good health. Some clones in this sample may be carry-over from other donors' samples. The chain links TRBV7-9 with TRBJ1-4; TCRdb designates TRBD1, a call that cannot be tested without DNA. The specimen was naive CXCR3- CD8+ T cells from blood. Taken with the paper, the label for cell subset or site translates to: CD45RO-CCR7+CD27+CD95- naive CD8+ T cells lacking CXCR3 (TNR3-). This receptor carries the CDR3 CASSFSGAGLHEKLFF.